Shown below are 5 T cell receptor beta chains from a single sample sequenced in a study of blood T cell repertoires in COVID-19. Sequenced by immunoSEQ multiplex PCR; TCRdb stores in-frame clones only, minus some. The table includes about 330,000 clones, about 90% detected once. The source material was PBMCs or T cells enriched from blood (not recorded which). The receptors derive from a woman in her 30s who had recovered from COVID-19.

This sequence joins TRBV7-8 and TRBJ2-3; 7 nucleotides align to TRBD1. The trim removed 2 bases at V and 4 bases at J, leaving 0 bases unmatched. The germline CDR1 and CDR2 sequences are SGHVS and FQNEAQ. The length of the CDR3 is 13 residues. The DNA of the CDR3 is TGTGCCAGCAGCTTACAGGGGGCAGATACGCAGTATTTT. Translated: CASSLQGADTQYF.

This clone was detected only a few times. This rearrangement joins TRBV7-9 to TRBJ2-7; 12 bases map to TRBD2. V was clipped by 1 base and J by 1 base; unmatched bases: 5. CDR3 size: 17 residues. Germline V gene sequence: CDR1 SEHNR, CDR2 FQNEAQ (reference sequence). The CDR3 protein is CASSLGETSGGSYEQYF. Written as DNA, the CDR3 is TGTGCCAGCAGCTTAGGGGAAACTAGCGGGGGGTCCTACGAGCAGTACTTC.

V gene TRBV18 combines with J gene TRBJ2-5, with TRBD2 matching 7 bases. This CDR3 spans 18 amino acids. With V trimmed by 0 bases and J by 5 bases, 15 bases remained unmatched. Germline CDR1 KGHSH, CDR2 LQKENI. CDR3: CASSPPTRASGVPETQYF. For the CDR3, the DNA is TGTGCCAGCTCACCACCCACCCGGGCCAGCGGGGTCCCGGAGACCCAGTACTTC. Full variable domain (remainder filled in from reference TRBV18 and TRBJ2-5): NAGVMQNPRHLVRRRGQEARLRCSPMKGHSHVYWYRQLPEEGLKFMVYLQKENIIDESGMPKERFSAEFPKEGPSILRIQQVVRGDSAAYFCASSPPTRASGVPETQYFGPGTRLLVL.

This clone was seen a few times. The chain is built from TRBV14 and TRBJ2-1; tentatively, D is TRBD2 (6 bases). Germline-derived CDR1 and CDR2 are SGHDN and FVKESK. This CDR3 comprises 13 residues. V was pared by 5 bases and J by 2 bases, with 7 bases between. The CDR3 nucleotides read TGTGCCAGCAGCGGAGGGGCCTACAATGAGCAGTTCTTC. This translates into CASSGGAYNEQFF. Complete variable domain (other parts from reference TRBV14 and TRBJ2-1): EAGVTQFPSHSVIEKGQTVTLRCDPISGHDNLYWYRRVMGKEIKFLLHFVKESKQDESGMPNNRFLAERTGGTYSTLKVQPAELEDSGVYFCASSGGAYNEQFFGPGTRLTVL.

This clone has a handful of counts. The rearrangement uses TRBV9 and TRBJ2-7; 9 bases agree with TRBD1. Germline values: CDR1 SGDLS, CDR2 YYNGEE. The V gene end was trimmed by 2 bases and the J gene end by 2 bases; junction bases not matched to a gene: 5. The CDR3 runs 15 residues. CDR3 nucleotide sequence: TGTGCCAGCAGCGTTGACAGGGGGTCCCCCTACGAGCAGTACTTC. Amino acids: CASSVDRGSPYEQYF.